Shown below are 28 T cell receptor beta chains from a single sample sequenced in a study of shared clonotypes between healthy human individuals. TCRdb's copy holds only in-frame clones and misses some; the assay was immunoSEQ multiplex PCR. The sample carries around 510,000 clones, roughly 95% recorded once. Material for sequencing was naive CD4+ T cells sorted from blood. The sample's subset: CD45RA+ positively selected. The origin of the receptors is a woman under 40 in good health.

This rearrangement joins TRBV28 to TRBJ2-7, with D perhaps given as TRBD1 or TRBD2 (5 bases each). V lost 6 bases and J 3 bases, leaving 12 bases between the germline ends. Per the germline V gene, CDR1 is MDHEN and CDR2 is SYDVKM. The CDR3 has 13 amino acids. CDR3 nucleotide sequence: TGTGCCAGCAGCCCCGGGACGTACTACGAGCAGTACTTC. It translates to CASSPGTYYEQYF. Looking up the rest from reference TRBV28 and TRBJ2-7 gives the full variable domain: DVKVTQSSRYLVKRTGEKVFLECVQDMDHENMFWYRQDPGLGLRLIYFSYDVKMKEKGDIPEGYSVSREKKERFSLILESASTNQTSMYLCASSPGTYYEQYFGPGTRLTVT.

This sequence joins TRBV28 and TRBJ2-7; D may be TRBD1 or TRBD2 (7 bases each). With 5 bases removed from V and 2 bases from J, the gap between germline ends came to 13 bases. CDR3 length: 14 residues. Germline V gives CDR1 MDHEN, CDR2 SYDVKM. CDR3 sequence: CASSPGGGAYEQYF. In DNA, the CDR3 is TGTGCCAGCAGTCCAGGGGGGGGTGCCTACGAGCAGTACTTC.

CDR3 protein: CASSLVRGRSSTGELFF. The CDR3 DNA reads TGTGCCAGCTCACTGGTACGGGGGCGCTCGAGCACCGGGGAGCTGTTTTTT. The chain recombines TRBV18 with TRBJ2-2; possibly TRBD1 or TRBD2 for D (6 bases each). Germline CDR1 reads KGHSH; CDR2 reads LQKENI. The CDR3 contains 17 residues. V lost 4 bases to trimming and J lost 4 bases, with 19 bases between them.

Only one count was recorded for this clone. The J gene is TRBJ2-3, the V gene TRBV30, with 10 bases that match TRBD2. CDR1 and CDR2 from the germline V gene are GTSNPN and SVGIG (reference sequence). The CDR3 spans 16 residues. The trim removed 2 bases at V and 6 bases at J, leaving 11 bases unmatched. DNA for the CDR3: TGTGCCTGGAGTCTCCGGACTAGCGGCCGATCTGATACGCAGTATTTT. This codes for CAWSLRTSGRSDTQYF.

The chain employs TRBV11-2 and TRBJ1-1; tentatively, D is TRBD1 (5 bases). The V and J ends lost 1 base and 11 bases respectively, with 14 bases between them. The CDR3 contains 13 residues. CDR1 SGHAT and CDR2 FQNNGV come from the germline V gene. The CDR3 bases are TGTGCCAGCAGCTTAGGGGGTCTGGGGCACGCTTTCTTT. Encoded protein: CASSLGGLGHAFF.

V usage is TRBV19 and J usage is TRBJ2-2; 9 bases are a match to TRBD2. Germline V gene data show CDR1 as LNHDA and CDR2 as SQIVND (reference sequence). The CDR3 has 18 residues. V gave up 0 bases and J gave up 4 bases; unmatched junction bases: 9. CDR3 sequence: CASSIESGLAGATGELFF. DNA of the CDR3: TGTGCCAGTAGTATAGAATCCGGGTTAGCGGGAGCCACCGGGGAGCTGTTTTTT.

This chain connects TRBV5-1 to TRBJ1-1; TRBD1 might be the D (5 bases). This CDR3 region has 14 residues. The germline V gene encodes CDR1 SGHRS and CDR2 YFSETQ. Trimming shortened V by 4 bases and J by 1 base, and 11 bases separated the two germline ends. The CDR3 DNA reads as TGCGCCAGCAGCGGGAGAACAGGGAACACTGAAGCTTTCTTT. Protein sequence: CASSGRTGNTEAFF.

The table lists this clone with a count of one. The chain has TRBV6-5 and TRBJ2-2; tentatively, D is TRBD1 (5 bases). Germline lookup yields CDR1 MNHEY and CDR2 SVGAGI. This CDR3 is 14 amino acids long. Trimming stripped 2 bases from V and 7 bases from J, with 11 bases between. The CDR3 nucleotides read TGTGCCAGCAGTTACGATAGGGGCATCGGGGAGCTGTTTTTT. It encodes CASSYDRGIGELFF.

The V call is TRBV30, the J call TRBJ2-5; D gene unclear. The closer fit of TRBJ2-7 to the DNA end suggests the J call may be wrong. CDR1 and CDR2 (germline): GTSNPN, SVGIG (reference sequence). The CDR3 sequence is 12 residues long. For the CDR3, the DNA is TGTGCCTGGAGTCGTGGTCCCTACGAGCAGTACTTC. Amino acids: CAWSRGPYEQYF.

Comments on this clone: The same CDR3 also results from other DNA sequences found in this sample. This chain connects TRBV6-1 to TRBJ2-2; D is possibly TRBD1 (6 bases). The CDR3 consists of 15 residues. Trimming left V 3 bases short and J 2 bases short, with 10 bases between. CDR1 and CDR2 (germline): MNHNS, SASEGT. The CDR3 sequence: CASSELGQNTGELFF. The CDR3 DNA is TGTGCCAGCAGTGAGTTGGGACAAAACACCGGGGAGCTGTTTTTT.

The chain has TRBV11-3 and TRBJ2-1; D gene ambiguous. Germline values: CDR1 SGHNT, CDR2 YENEEA. This CDR3 is 15 amino acids long. Trimming pared 1 base from V and 0 bases from J, leaving 7 bases between. The CDR3 DNA is TGTGCCAGCAGCTTAGGACTGAGCTCCTACAATGAGCAGTTCTTC. This encodes CASSLGLSSYNEQFF.

The genes are TRBV6-6 and TRBJ1-5; no clear D gene. V was trimmed by 8 bases and J by 0 bases, leaving 11 bases between them. The germline V gene has CDR1 MNHNY and CDR2 SVGAGI (reference sequence). The CDR3 extends over 14 amino acids. In nucleotides, the CDR3 is TGTGCCAGCGCCCGCGGTTATAGCAATCAGCCCCAGCATTTT. Translated, it gives CASARGYSNQPQHF.

V is TRBV5-5 and J is TRBJ1-5; 9 bases map to TRBD1. Germline V gene lookup returns CDR1 SGHKS and CDR2 YYEKEE (reference sequence). With 3 bases clipped from V and 4 bases from J, the junction kept 8 bases outside the gene matches. The CDR3 has 16 amino acids. Here the CDR3 DNA reads TGTGCCAGCAGCTGGATTCCGGGACAGGGTAATCAGCCCCAGCATTTT. Its protein product is CASSWIPGQGNQPQHF.

The rearrangement joins TRBV7-9 to TRBJ2-2; 13 nucleotides align to TRBD2. This CDR3 comprises 16 residues. Germline CDR1 SEHNR, CDR2 FQNEAQ (reference sequence). V gave up 5 bases and J gave up 6 bases; unmatched junction bases: 6. CDR3 residues: CASSPTSGRAPGELFF. DNA for the CDR3: TGTGCCAGCAGCCCTACTAGCGGGAGGGCCCCCGGGGAGCTGTTTTTT.

The chain is built from TRBV2 and TRBJ2-2, with 9 bases matching TRBD2. The ends lost 4 bases at V and 6 bases at J; junction bases unmatched: 6. Germline V CDR1 and CDR2: SNHLY, FYNNEI. The CDR3 is made up of 15 amino acids. The CDR3 sequence is CASSVAGGASGELFF. The CDR3 nucleotides read TGTGCCAGCAGTGTTGCGGGAGGGGCATCCGGGGAGCTGTTTTTT.

The V and J genes are TRBV6-5 and TRBJ1-4; D unresolved. The CDR3 totals 14 residues. Germline-derived CDR1 and CDR2 are MNHEY and SVGAGI. Trimming took off 5 bases at V and 7 bases at J, with 14 bases between the two ends. DNA of the CDR3: TGTGCCAGCAGTCTCGATACTTCGCGTGAAAAACTGTTTTTT. It is translated as CASSLDTSREKLFF.

The chain uses TRBV30 and TRBJ2-1; TRBD2 agrees at 9 bases. This CDR3 is built from 15 residues. Per germline, CDR1 GTSNPN and CDR2 SVGIG (reference sequence). V lost 6 bases and J lost 2; bases outside the gene matches: 8. Written as DNA, the CDR3 is TGTGCCTGCCTGGCGGGGGGGCTTCCCTACAATGAGCAGTTCTTC. Amino acids: CACLAGGLPYNEQFF.

This clone was recorded once. The chain is built from TRBV4-1 and TRBJ2-1; possibly TRBD1 or TRBD2 for D (5 bases each). Trimming shortened V by 4 bases and J by 3 bases, and 7 bases separated the two germline ends. The germline gives CDR1 MGHRA, CDR2 YSYEKL. CDR3 length: 13 amino acids. CDR3 DNA sequence: TGCGCCAGCAGCCGGGGACGCTACAATGAGCAGTTCTTC. Translating gives CASSRGRYNEQFF.

The rearrangement uses TRBV5-4 and TRBJ1-1, with TRBD1 as a possible D gene (5 bases). This CDR3 has 12 residues. In germline, CDR1 is SGHNT, CDR2 YYREEE (reference sequence). Trimming shortened V by 6 bases and J by 7 bases, and 13 bases separated the two germline ends. The CDR3 nucleotides read TGTGCCAGCAAGAAATTGGGGGGTGAAGCTTTCTTT. It codes for CASKKLGGEAFF.

V is TRBV6-5 and J is TRBJ2-1; 7 nucleotides line up with TRBD1. V dropped 6 bases and J dropped 9; count of bases not matched to a gene: 14. Germline V gene lookup returns CDR1 MNHEY and CDR2 SVGAGI. CDR3 size: 15 residues. DNA of the CDR3: TGTGCCAGCAGGAGGACCCTTCAACAGGGGACTGAGCAGTTCTTC. The encoded protein is CASRRTLQQGTEQFF.

This clone has only one observation. Here the CDR3 DNA reads TGTGCCAGCAGCTTGGGCGGGAGAGGAACCGGGGAGCTGTTTTTT. Translation gives CASSLGGRGTGELFF. The rearrangement uses TRBV11-2 and TRBJ2-2; 7 bases match TRBD2. The ends lost 3 bases at V and 5 bases at J; junction bases unmatched: 6. The CDR3 length is 15 residues. Per germline, CDR1 SGHAT and CDR2 FQNNGV.

This chain uses TRBV29-1 with TRBJ2-1; 11 nucleotides match TRBD2. With V trimmed by 4 bases and J by 2 bases, 4 bases remained unmatched. The CDR3 sequence is 15 residues long. Germline-derived CDR1 and CDR2 are SQVTM and ANQGSEA. The DNA of the CDR3 is TGCAGCGTTGGTGTACTAGCGGGGGCCTACAATGAGCAGTTCTTC. Its translation: CSVGVLAGAYNEQFF.

This chain connects TRBV19 to TRBJ2-5; 9 nucleotides match TRBD1. The trim removed 5 bases at V and 0 bases at J, leaving 4 bases unmatched. The CDR3 has 15 residues. CDR1 and CDR2 (germline): LNHDA, SQIVND (reference sequence). In DNA form, the CDR3 reads TGTGCCAGTAGTTCCCGGGACAGGGACCAAGAGACCCAGTACTTC. This gives the protein CASSSRDRDQETQYF.

The chain is built from TRBV28 and TRBJ2-5; no reliable D call. The CDR3 has 14 residues. The V and J ends lost 3 bases and 3 bases respectively, with 11 bases between them. CDR1 is MDHEN and CDR2 is SYDVKM in the germline V gene. The CDR3 is CASSFLVLEETQYF. Here the CDR3 DNA reads TGTGCCAGCAGTTTTCTGGTGCTCGAAGAGACCCAGTACTTC.

V usage is TRBV28 and J usage is TRBJ2-1, with 9 bases matching TRBD2. V trimming: 1 base; J trimming: 6 bases; junction bases outside the gene matches: 4. The CDR3 totals 15 residues. Germline-derived CDR1 and CDR2 are MDHEN and SYDVKM. CDR3 DNA: TGTGCCAGCAGTTTATTAGCGGGGGAAGCCAATGAGCAGTTCTTC. As protein: CASSLLAGEANEQFF.

The chain carries TRBV28 and TRBJ2-5; TRBD1 matches 8 bases. The germline V gene has CDR1 MDHEN and CDR2 SYDVKM. The trim removed 6 bases at V and 5 bases at J, leaving 8 bases unmatched. The CDR3 loop spans 14 amino acids. CDR3 in amino acids: CASSRRNRGETQYF. The CDR3 DNA follows: TGTGCCAGCAGCCGCCGCAACAGGGGGGAGACCCAGTACTTC.

The V gene is TRBV7-9, the J gene TRBJ2-3; 11 bases agree with TRBD2. V shed 4 bases, J shed 3 bases, and the junction held 0 bases outside the gene matches. This CDR3 region has 14 residues. Germline CDR1 and CDR2: SEHNR and FQNEAQ (reference sequence). CDR3 in amino acids: CASSSSGRTDTQYF. The CDR3 DNA is TGTGCCAGCAGCTCTAGCGGGAGGACAGATACGCAGTATTTT.

V usage is TRBV9 and J usage is TRBJ2-5, with D possibly being TRBD2 (7 bases). Per germline, CDR1 SGDLS and CDR2 YYNGEE. This CDR3 is 14 amino acids long. V lost 4 bases to trimming and J lost 4 bases, with 14 bases between them. The CDR3 coding sequence is TGTGCCAGCAGCATTAGGGGGGGAGCAGAGACCCAGTACTTC. The encoded protein is CASSIRGGAETQYF.